This T cell receptor (beta chain) was sequenced during a study of Graves' ophthalmopathy and Graves' hyperthyroidism. Study-wide results and limits: A majority of expanded thyroid clonotypes exceeding 0.001 frequency were likewise present in blood.

Trimming took 0 bases from V and 3 from J; bases not matched to a gene: 8. The CDR3 is 16 residues long. Looked up from germline, CDR1 is LGHNA and CDR2 is YNFKEQ. This clonotype has ten or more counts. What it binds is not known. Amplification targeted the TCR beta CDR3 regions, with RNA transcripts as the source material. HTBI-primed first-round RT-PCR preceded second-round multiplex PCR. From the multiplex PCR reads, TCRdb called clonotypes with MiXCR, one entry per CDR3 protein. The table has about 370,000 distinct CDR3 sequences, roughly 15% seen once. The diagnosis was founded upon clinical symptoms, serum thyroxine, TRAb, thyroid ultrasound and orbital computed tomography.

Material for sequencing was peripheral blood. This receptor was identified in an adult woman with stable Graves' hyperthyroidism. The V gene is TRBV4-2, the J gene TRBJ2-7, with 7 bases lining up with TRBD2. The CDR3 nucleotides read TGTGCCAGCAGCCAAGATACGGGCGCGGGGGTCTACGAGCAGTACTTC. Translated, it gives CASSQDTGAGVYEQYF.